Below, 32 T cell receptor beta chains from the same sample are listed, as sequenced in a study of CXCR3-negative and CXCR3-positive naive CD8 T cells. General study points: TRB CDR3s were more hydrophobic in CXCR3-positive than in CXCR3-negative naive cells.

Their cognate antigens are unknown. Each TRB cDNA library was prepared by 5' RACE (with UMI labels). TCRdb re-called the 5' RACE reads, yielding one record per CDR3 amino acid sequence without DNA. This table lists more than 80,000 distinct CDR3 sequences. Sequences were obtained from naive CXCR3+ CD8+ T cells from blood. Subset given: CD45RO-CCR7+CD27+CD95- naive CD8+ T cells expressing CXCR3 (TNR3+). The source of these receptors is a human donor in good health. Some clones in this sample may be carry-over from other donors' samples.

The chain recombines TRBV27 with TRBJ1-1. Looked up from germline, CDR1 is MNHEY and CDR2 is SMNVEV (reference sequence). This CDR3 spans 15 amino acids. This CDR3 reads CASSLLAPIGTEAFF.

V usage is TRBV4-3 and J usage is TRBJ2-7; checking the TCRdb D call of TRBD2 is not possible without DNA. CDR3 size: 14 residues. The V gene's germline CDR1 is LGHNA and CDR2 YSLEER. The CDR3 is CASSPGLAYNEQYF.

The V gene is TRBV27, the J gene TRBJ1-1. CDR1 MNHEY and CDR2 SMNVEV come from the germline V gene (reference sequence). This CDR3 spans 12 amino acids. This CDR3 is CASGRTNTEAFF.

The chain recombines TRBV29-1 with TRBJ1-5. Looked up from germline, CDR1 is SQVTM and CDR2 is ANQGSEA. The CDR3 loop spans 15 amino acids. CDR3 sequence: CSVDDWGSGNQPQHF.

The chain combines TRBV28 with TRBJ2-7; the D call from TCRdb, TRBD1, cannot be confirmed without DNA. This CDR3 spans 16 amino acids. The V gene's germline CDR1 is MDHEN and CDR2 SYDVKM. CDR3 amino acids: CASSLLLGTSTYEQYF.

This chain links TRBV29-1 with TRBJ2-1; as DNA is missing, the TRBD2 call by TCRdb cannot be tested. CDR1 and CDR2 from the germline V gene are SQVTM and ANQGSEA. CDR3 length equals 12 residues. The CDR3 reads CSVAGGLGEQFF.

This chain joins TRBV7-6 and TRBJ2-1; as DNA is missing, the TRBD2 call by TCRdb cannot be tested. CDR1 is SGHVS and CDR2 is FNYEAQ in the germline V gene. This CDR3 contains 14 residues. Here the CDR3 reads CASSPSGRLSEQFF.

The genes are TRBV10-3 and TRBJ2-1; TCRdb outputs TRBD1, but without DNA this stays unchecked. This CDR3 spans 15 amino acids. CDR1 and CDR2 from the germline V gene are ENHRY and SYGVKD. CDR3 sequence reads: CAISPGGGMANEQFF.

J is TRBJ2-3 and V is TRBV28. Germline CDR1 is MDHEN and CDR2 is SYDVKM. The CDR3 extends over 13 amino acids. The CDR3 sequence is CASRFILTDTQYF.

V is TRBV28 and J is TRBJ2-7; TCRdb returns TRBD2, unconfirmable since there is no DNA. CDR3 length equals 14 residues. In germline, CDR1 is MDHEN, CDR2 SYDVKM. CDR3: CASSHSGSSYEQYF.

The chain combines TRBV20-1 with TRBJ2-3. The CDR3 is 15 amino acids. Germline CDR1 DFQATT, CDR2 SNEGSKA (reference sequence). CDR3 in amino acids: CSARWSYNSADTQYF.

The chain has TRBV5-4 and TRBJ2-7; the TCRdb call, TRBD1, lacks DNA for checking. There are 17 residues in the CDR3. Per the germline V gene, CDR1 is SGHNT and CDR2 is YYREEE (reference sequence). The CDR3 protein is CASNLFTGTGVSYEQYF. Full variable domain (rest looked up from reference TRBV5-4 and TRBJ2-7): ETGVTQSPTHLIKTRGQQVTLRCSSQSGHNTVSWYQQALGQGPQFIFQYYREEENGRGNFPPRFSGLQFPNYSSELNVNALELDDSALYLCASNLFTGTGVSYEQYFGPGTRLTVT.

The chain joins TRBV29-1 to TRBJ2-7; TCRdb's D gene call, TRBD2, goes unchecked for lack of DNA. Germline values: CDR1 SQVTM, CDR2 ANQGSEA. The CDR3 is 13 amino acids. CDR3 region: CSVRVSGGYEQYF.

CDR3 loop: CASSWATGNYEQYF. The rearrangement links TRBV5-1 to TRBJ2-7; TCRdb designates TRBD1, a call that cannot be tested without DNA. Germline CDR1 reads SGHRS; CDR2 reads YFSETQ. The CDR3 consists of 14 residues.

The CDR3 spells CASSWTVNEQFF. V gene TRBV7-9 combines with J gene TRBJ2-1; TCRdb selects TRBD1, and the lack of DNA leaves this call unchecked. Germline V gene sequence: CDR1 SEHNR, CDR2 FQNEAQ (reference sequence). This CDR3 spans 12 amino acids.

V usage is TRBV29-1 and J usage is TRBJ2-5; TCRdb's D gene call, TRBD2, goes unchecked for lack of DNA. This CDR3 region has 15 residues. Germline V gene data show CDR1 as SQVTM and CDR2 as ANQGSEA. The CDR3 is CSVERWTSGQETQYF.

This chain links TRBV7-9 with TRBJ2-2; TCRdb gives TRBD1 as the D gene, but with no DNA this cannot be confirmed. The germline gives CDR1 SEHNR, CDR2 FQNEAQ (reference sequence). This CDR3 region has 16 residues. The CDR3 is CASSPWTGRSAGELFF. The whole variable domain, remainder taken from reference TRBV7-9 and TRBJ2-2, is DTGVSQNPRHKITKRGQNVTFRCDPISEHNRLYWYRQTLGQGPEFLTYFQNEAQLEKSRLLSDRFSAERPKGSFSTLEIQRTEQGDSAMYLCASSPWTGRSAGELFFGEGSRLTVL.

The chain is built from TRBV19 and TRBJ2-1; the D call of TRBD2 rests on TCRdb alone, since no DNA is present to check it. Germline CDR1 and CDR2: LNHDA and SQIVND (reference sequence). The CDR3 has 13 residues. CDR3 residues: CASSIGRGNEQFF.

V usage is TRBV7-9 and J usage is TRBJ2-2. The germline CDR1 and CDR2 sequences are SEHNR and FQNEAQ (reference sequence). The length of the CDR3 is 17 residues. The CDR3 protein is CASSLEPDHGNTGELFF.

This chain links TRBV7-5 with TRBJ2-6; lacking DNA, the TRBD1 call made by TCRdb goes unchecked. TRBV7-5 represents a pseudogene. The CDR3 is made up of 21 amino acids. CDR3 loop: CISVSEAFRQDRHSGANVLTF.

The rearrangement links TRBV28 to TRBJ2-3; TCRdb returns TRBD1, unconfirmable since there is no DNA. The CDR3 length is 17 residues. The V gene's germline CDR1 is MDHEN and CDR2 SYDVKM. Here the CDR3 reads CASSLSLAGPYTDTQYF.

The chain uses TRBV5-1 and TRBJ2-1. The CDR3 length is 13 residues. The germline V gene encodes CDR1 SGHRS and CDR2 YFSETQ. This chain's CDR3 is CASSLEAYNEQFF.

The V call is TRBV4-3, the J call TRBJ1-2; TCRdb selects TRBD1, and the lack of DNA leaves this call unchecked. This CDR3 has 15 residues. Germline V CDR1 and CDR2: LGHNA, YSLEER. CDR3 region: CASSQDPDSNYGYTF.

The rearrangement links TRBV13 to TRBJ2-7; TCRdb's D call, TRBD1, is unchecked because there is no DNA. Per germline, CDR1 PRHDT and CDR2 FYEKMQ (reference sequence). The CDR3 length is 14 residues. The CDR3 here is CASSLGQGAIEQYF.

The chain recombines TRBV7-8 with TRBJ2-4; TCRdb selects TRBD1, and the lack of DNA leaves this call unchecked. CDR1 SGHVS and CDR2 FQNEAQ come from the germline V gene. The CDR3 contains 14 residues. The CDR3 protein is CASTDDRSKNIQYF.

This chain's CDR3 is CAAPRRAKPYGYTF. The chain joins TRBV10-3 to TRBJ1-2; the D gene TCRdb calls, TRBD1, cannot be checked with no DNA. The CDR3 runs to 14 residues. The V gene's germline CDR1 is ENHRY and CDR2 SYGVKD.

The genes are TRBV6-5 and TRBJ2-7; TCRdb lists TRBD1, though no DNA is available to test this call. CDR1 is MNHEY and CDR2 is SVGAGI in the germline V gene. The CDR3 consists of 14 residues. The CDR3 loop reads CASRPGTASYEQYF.

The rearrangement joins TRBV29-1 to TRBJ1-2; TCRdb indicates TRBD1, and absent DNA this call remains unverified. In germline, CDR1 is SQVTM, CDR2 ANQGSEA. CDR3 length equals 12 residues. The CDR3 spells CSVEGQFYGYTF.

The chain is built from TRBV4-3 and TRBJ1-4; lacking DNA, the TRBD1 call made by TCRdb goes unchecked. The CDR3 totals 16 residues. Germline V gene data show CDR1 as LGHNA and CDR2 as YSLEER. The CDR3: CASRRRGPNLNEKLFF.

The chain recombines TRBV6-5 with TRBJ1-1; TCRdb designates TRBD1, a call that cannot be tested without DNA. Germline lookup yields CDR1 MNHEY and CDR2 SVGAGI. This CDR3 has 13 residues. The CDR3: CASRYAPGTEAFF.

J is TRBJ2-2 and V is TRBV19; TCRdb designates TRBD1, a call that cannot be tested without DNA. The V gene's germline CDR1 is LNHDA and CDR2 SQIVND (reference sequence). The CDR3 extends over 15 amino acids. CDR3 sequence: CASSDRDSYTGELFF.

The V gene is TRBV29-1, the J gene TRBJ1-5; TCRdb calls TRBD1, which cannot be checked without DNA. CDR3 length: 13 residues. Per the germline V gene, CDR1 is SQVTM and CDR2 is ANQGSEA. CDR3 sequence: CSVPGQGDQPQHF.